Reported below is one TCR beta chain. The antigen remains unidentified. As to treatment: 15 to 20 received Ad26.COV2.S at low or high dose, single or two shots; roughly five received placebo; per-sample allocation not given. Collection of samples fell on day 63 after the first vaccine or placebo injection. Boston hosted the donor, who was an adult aged 18-55 years. This sample is drawn from a study of Ad26.COV2.S vaccination and SARS-CoV-2 variants. Overall study findings and caveats: Reported post-vaccination CD8+ and CD4+ T cell responses to spike showed substantial breadth.

The CDR3 is 18 residues long. Assay: immunoSEQ multiplex PCR; the TCRdb copy retains only in-frame clones and omits some. The sample has more than 300,000 clones, just over 85% seen once. The chain employs TRBV21-1 and TRBJ2-2; TRBD1 is the table's D call, not checked against the DNA. TRBV21-1 is classified as a pseudogene. The specimen was peripheral blood, collected in a trial of Ad26.COV2.S vaccine versus placebo. This clonotype was obtained from a person between 18 and 59 years old who received the Ad26.COV2.S COVID-19 vaccine or a placebo. The CDR3: CASSRTRRDRWNTGELFF. Written as DNA, the CDR3 is TGTGCCAGCAGCCGAACTAGAAGGGACAGGTGGAACACCGGGGAGCTGTTTTTT.